This TCR beta chain stems from a study of blood T cell repertoires in COVID-19. Study in general: Acute and convalescent COVID-19 samples came from the United States, Italy and Spain. T cells, B-cell-depleted T cells, or PBMCs supplied cDNA or gDNA.

CDR1 SGHTA and CDR2 FQGTGA come from the germline V gene. CDR3 length equals 14 residues. The germline V and J ends were trimmed by 1 base and 7 bases, with 10 bases remaining between them. In the original processing: Reference gene primer amplification yielded estimated nucleated cell counts. Produced via immunoSEQ multiplex PCR; TCRdb's table is partial and in-frame only. D and trimming come from the DNA, and the V and J calls and clone size come from that table. The profile shows 200,000 to 250,000 clones, roughly 82% of them singletons. This chain connects TRBV7-3 to TRBJ2-2; D possibly corresponds to TRBD1 (5 bases). The sample comprised peripheral blood. This TCR came from a man aged 45 to 65 with active or convalescent COVID-19. The CDR3 sequence is CASSLRAGFGELFF. CDR3 in DNA: TGTGCCAGCAGCTTAAGGGCAGGGTTCGGGGAGCTGTTTTTT.